This T cell receptor (beta chain) was identified in a study of T cell repertoires in cytomegalovirus infection (dated by TCRdb to between 2017 and 2020). Background on the whole study: Donor HLA type was relevant to the analysis, as public TCR beta signatures indicated carriage of CMV infection together with the matching HLA type.

Sequencing took place on an Illumina HiSeq 1500. TCRdb's own reprocessing of the public reads used fastp at Q25 and MiXCR and kept productive beta chains. Rows are unified per CDR3 protein, each entry keeping the most common DNA and genes. Recorded for this sample are fewer than 350,000 distinct CDR3 sequences; around 9.5% of them occurred a single time. The ten largest clones take up 3.5% to 4.5% of the sample. The paper's findings and limits, for the study overall: The ex vivo response was dominated by HLA-C-restricted CMV-specific TCR beta clonotypes, which also provided the single most frequent clonotype in two of eight donors. Carriers of CMV infection plus the relevant HLA type were discriminated by the cumulative frequency of public TCR beta family members in the study cohort and in an independent approximately 360-donor cohort.

Concerning this clonotype itself: It lacks a known antigen. The input lacks base qualities; no much larger clone sits a single base away.

The sample was PBMCs. The receptor comes from a human donor in good health (CMV status not recorded). Some clones in this sample may be carry-over from other donors' samples.

The sequenced DNA: TGTGCCAGCAGCCCTAGCGGGAGTACTAATGAGCAGTTCTTC. It codes for CASSPSGSTNEQFF. The chain employs TRBV28 and TRBJ2-1; 10 bases in between match TRBD2. The CDR3 runs 14 amino acids, cysteine and phenylalanine included. The retained sequence is limited to the CDR3, 42 bases, with the frame set at the first base. The germline V gene specifies MDHEN as CDR1 and SYDVKM as CDR2. Compared with germline, V lacks 6 bases and J lacks 7 bases; bases without a gene match: 6.